This is a list of T cell receptor beta chains from one sample in a study of response to subunit inactivated influenza vaccine. TCRdb reanalysed the RT-PCR reads using MiXCR and keeps one entry per CDR3 protein. There are roughly 630,000 distinct CDR3 sequences in the sample; less than 15% occur only once, and less than 9% lies in the top ten. Sequencing used PBMCs from blood, obtained roughly 15 days before vaccination. Source of these receptors: a man aged 45-65 years who received an inactivated influenza vaccine. The CDR3 runs from the conserved cysteine through the conserved F or W. A D gene is named only where the DNA matches it firmly. The size field is filled for only some rows; it gives once, few, many or a size class.

clone size	J gene	D gene	V gene	CDR3 DNA	CDR3 protein
.	TRBJ1-1	TRBD1	TRBV12-3/TRBV12-4	TGTGCCAGCATTTTAGGACAGGGAGGGGAAGCTTTCTTT	CASILGQGGEAFF
.	TRBJ1-1	.	TRBV12-3/TRBV12-4	TGTGCCAGCGGAAAGGCGGAGGGAGGGCGAACTGAAGCTTTCTTT	CASGKAEGGRTEAFF
.	TRBJ2-2	TRBD2	TRBV6-2/TRBV6-3	TGTGCCAGCAAGACTAGCGGCGTCGCGAACACCGGGGAGCTGTTTTTT	CASKTSGVANTGELFF
few	TRBJ1-5	.	TRBV7-8	TGTGCCAGCAGCTTCCGCCGGGACTTAAGGGAGCCCCAGCATTTT	CASSFRRDLREPQHF
many	TRBJ2-2	.	TRBV28	TGTGCCAGCAGTTTATCAGGGGCTAGCACCGGGGAGCTGTTTTTT	CASSLSGASTGELFF
.	TRBJ2-7	.	TRBV3-1	TGTGCCAGCAGCGAAACCGCGGTCGGGGCCTACGAGCAGTACTTC	CASSETAVGAYEQYF
few	TRBJ2-3	TRBD2	TRBV12-3/TRBV12-4	TGTGCCAGCAGTTTTAGCGGGGGGGTTAGCACAGATACGCAGTATTTT	CASSFSGGVSTDTQYF
.	TRBJ1-5	.	TRBV4-3	TGCGCCAGCAGCCCGGCTTTGGGGGCGGGGAATCAGCCCCAGCATTTT	CASSPALGAGNQPQHF
few	TRBJ2-1	TRBD2	TRBV5-1	TGCGCCAGCAGCCGGGAGGGAGGGAGGCTTGGGCAGTTCTTC	CASSREGGRLGQFF
few	TRBJ2-7	.	TRBV6-1	TGTGCCAGCAGTCGCCCTTGGGGAGGGGGCGACGAGCAGTACTTC	CASSRPWGGGDEQYF
many	TRBJ1-2	.	TRBV12-3/TRBV12-4	TGTGCCAGCAGTTTAGGCACCTATGGCTACACCTTC	CASSLGTYGYTF
few	TRBJ2-3	TRBD2	TRBV11-2	TGTGCCAGCAGTTTCGGACTAGCGGGGAGGGATACGCAGTATTTT	CASSFGLAGRDTQYF
few	TRBJ2-7	.	TRBV28	TGTGCCAGCAGTTTGTACGGGCCCATAGAGCAGTACTTC	CASSLYGPIEQYF
few	TRBJ2-1	.	TRBV29-1	TGCAGCGTTGAAGTGGTGGGAGGAGGCAATGAGCAGTTCTTC	CSVEVVGGGNEQFF
.	TRBJ2-1	.	TRBV12-3/TRBV12-4	TGTGCCAGCAGTTTAGACAGCGGGCGCTACAATGAGCAGTTCTTC	CASSLDSGRYNEQFF
few	TRBJ2-7	.	TRBV20-1	TGCAGTGCTAGAGCCTCTGGGCGGGAAACCTTCTACGAGCAGTACTTC	CSARASGRETFYEQYF
few	TRBJ2-3	.	TRBV7-2	TGTGCCAGCAGCCTGTCAGGGGTCCGGACAGATACGCAGTATTTT	CASSLSGVRTDTQYF
few	TRBJ1-6	.	TRBV5-1	TGCGCCAGCAGCCTAGAGTCGAACCCCTCACCCCTCCACTTT	CASSLESNPSPLHF
few	TRBJ2-2	TRBD1	TRBV24-1	TGTGCCACCAGTGATCCAGGACAGGGGGCGACCGGGGAGCTGTTTTTT	CATSDPGQGATGELFF
many	TRBJ2-2	.	TRBV2	TGTGCCAGCAGTGACTCAGGCACCGGGGAGCTGTTTTTT	CASSDSGTGELFF
few	TRBJ2-7	.	TRBV30	TGTGCCTGGAGAGGGAAAGGGACTCCCTTTAATGAGCAGTACTTC	CAWRGKGTPFNEQYF
few	TRBJ1-5	.	TRBV20-1	TGCAGTGCTAAGCCCTTAGGGGGCAATCAGCCCCAGCATTTT	CSAKPLGGNQPQHF
many	TRBJ1-6	TRBD1	TRBV30	TGTGCCTGGAGGGACAGGGACTTCTATAATTCACCCCTCCACTTT	CAWRDRDFYNSPLHF
.	TRBJ2-1	TRBD2	TRBV5-4	TGTGCCAGCAGCTTTCGGGGGGGGCGGGTAAATGAGCAGTTCTTC	CASSFRGGRVNEQFF
many	TRBJ2-7	.	TRBV3-1	TGTGCCAGCAGCCCTTCCCCCCATAGTGGAGCCTACGAGCAGTACTTC	CASSPSPHSGAYEQYF
few	TRBJ1-1	TRBD1	TRBV24-1	TGTGCCACCACGGGACAGACGAACACTGAAGCTTTCTTT	CATTGQTNTEAFF
.	TRBJ2-5	TRBD2	TRBV7-9	TGTGCCAGCAGCTTAGCCGGGACTAGCGTTGTTGCCCAGTACTTC	CASSLAGTSVVAQYF
.	TRBJ2-2	.	TRBV19	TGTGCCAGTAGAGACGGGAGAGGCACCGGGGAGCTGTTTTTT	CASRDGRGTGELFF
.	TRBJ1-3	TRBD1	TRBV5-6	TGTGCCAGCAGCTTGGGGGACAGGGCTGAAAACACCATATATTTT	CASSLGDRAENTIYF